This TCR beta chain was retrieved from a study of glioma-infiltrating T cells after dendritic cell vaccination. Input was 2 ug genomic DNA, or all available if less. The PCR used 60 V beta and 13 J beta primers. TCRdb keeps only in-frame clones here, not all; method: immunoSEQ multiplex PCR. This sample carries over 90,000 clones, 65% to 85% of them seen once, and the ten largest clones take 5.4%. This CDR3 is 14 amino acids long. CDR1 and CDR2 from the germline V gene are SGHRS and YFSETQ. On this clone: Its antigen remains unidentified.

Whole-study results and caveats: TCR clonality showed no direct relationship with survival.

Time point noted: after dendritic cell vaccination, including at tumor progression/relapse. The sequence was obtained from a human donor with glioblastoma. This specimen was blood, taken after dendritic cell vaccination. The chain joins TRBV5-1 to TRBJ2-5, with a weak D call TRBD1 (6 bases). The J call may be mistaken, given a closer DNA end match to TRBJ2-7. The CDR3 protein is CASSQTGLSYEQYF. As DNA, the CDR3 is TGCGCCAGCAGCCAGACAGGCCTTTCCTACGAGCAGTACTTC.